The T cell receptor (beta chain) described here comes from a study of cytomegalovirus exposure and HLA in healthy donors. Study-level information: It was reported in a later analysis that the same platform had been used for the 100 to 150 validation repertoires as for the roughly 670 first-cohort repertoires. General study points: Altogether, 170 or so TCR beta chains were recorded as cytomegalovirus-associated. Most TCR sequences proved rare, with some public TCRs found in many donors. Subsequent analysis found a tendency for first-cohort TCR clusters to co-occur within the 120 validation repertoires.

Trimming cost V 6 bases and J 4 bases; bases outside gene matches: 9. Per germline, CDR1 SNHLY and CDR2 FYNNEI. The CDR3 loop spans 16 amino acids. A note on this clone: No antigen is known for it.

Using immunoSEQ multiplex PCR, the repertoire was profiled, and TCRdb retains in-frame clones only, with some absent. The sample holds 180,000 or so clones; approximately 89% are singletons and the top ten take more than 5.5%. The TCR was taken from a man between 25 and 39 years old in good health and CMV-seropositive. The V call is TRBV2, the J call TRBJ2-2; 9 bases fit TRBD1. Sequencing used PBMCs. In DNA form, the CDR3 reads TGTGCCAGCAGCCGGGACAGGGCCTTTGCCACCGGGGAGCTGTTTTTT. Its translation: CASSRDRAFATGELFF.